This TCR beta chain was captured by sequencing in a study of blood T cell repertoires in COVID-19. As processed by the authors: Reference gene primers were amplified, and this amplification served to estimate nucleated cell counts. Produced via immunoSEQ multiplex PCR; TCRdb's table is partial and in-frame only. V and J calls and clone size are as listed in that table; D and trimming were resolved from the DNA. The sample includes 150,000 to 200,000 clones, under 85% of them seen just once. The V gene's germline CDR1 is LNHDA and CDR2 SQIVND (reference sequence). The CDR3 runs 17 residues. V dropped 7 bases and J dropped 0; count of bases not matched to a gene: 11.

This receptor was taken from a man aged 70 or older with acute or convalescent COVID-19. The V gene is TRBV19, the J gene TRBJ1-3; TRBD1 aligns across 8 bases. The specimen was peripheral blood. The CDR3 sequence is CASTKKQGVVSGNTIYF. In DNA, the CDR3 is TGTGCCAGTACCAAAAAACAGGGGGTAGTCTCTGGAAACACCATATATTTT.